The clone carrying this T cell receptor beta chain turned up a few times. The antigen is undetermined. This record belongs to a study of T cells in pancreatic ductal adenocarcinoma. The selected patients with pancreatic ductal adenocarcinoma had surgery but no neoadjuvant therapy. CDR3 length equals 15 residues. The germline CDR1 and CDR2 sequences are MGHDK and SYGVNS. V was clipped by 1 base and J by 8 bases, with 17 bases between them. Study-wide findings and caveats: Comparisons of tumor and blood clonality may show falsely lower tumor diversity. Tumor samples had fewer productive templates and about 8-fold fewer unique clonotypes than blood. Blood clonality (roughly 0.067) did not differ significantly from tumor (roughly 0.11).

The repertoire was sequenced with immunoSEQ multiplex PCR; TCRdb's copy has only in-frame clones and lacks some. Of 5,000 or so clones listed, 72% are singletons. This TCR came from a human donor with pancreatic ductal adenocarcinoma. The chain recombines TRBV25-1 with TRBJ1-2; D unresolved. Sequencing was done on a sample of pancreatic tumor tissue. The CDR3 reads CASSESTASWRGYTF. CDR3 DNA sequence: TGTGCCAGCAGTGAATCTACGGCATCGTGGAGGGGCTACACCTTC.